This T cell receptor beta chain came from a study of T-cell reconstitution after alpha-beta-depleted transplantation in children. Study conclusions and caveats: Counts and diversity of T cells one year after transplant came mostly from newly produced T cells. Several patients had high TCRbeta diversity at day 60; it came from surviving recipient T cells and thymic progenitors. Several hundred expanded graft clones reportedly gave rise to the alpha-beta T cells present about two months after transplant.

Unique molecular identifiers featured in how the TCRbeta library was prepared. TCRdb reprocessed the PCR reads via MiXCR and lists one record per CDR3 protein. The sample shows about 400,000 distinct CDR3 sequences, around 15% of them seen only once. CDR3 length: 14 residues. CDR1 and CDR2 from the germline V gene are MGHRA and YSYEKL. V was shortened by 1 base and J by 3 bases, with 9 bases between the two germline ends. This clonotype was seen more than once but under ten times. The antigen is not known. This chain connects TRBV4-1 to TRBJ2-5, with D tentatively TRBD1 (5 bases). The input for sequencing was PBMCs, mostly from graft donor cells, taken 360 days after TCRalphabeta/CD19-depleted stem cell transplant. The TCR comes from a boy less than two years old who had a stem cell transplant for Wiskott-Aldrich syndrome, so the T cells may come from the graft donor. The CDR3 bases are TGCGCCAGCAGCCAAGCGCTAGGGGAAGAGACCCAGTACTTC. Translated, it gives CASSQALGEETQYF.